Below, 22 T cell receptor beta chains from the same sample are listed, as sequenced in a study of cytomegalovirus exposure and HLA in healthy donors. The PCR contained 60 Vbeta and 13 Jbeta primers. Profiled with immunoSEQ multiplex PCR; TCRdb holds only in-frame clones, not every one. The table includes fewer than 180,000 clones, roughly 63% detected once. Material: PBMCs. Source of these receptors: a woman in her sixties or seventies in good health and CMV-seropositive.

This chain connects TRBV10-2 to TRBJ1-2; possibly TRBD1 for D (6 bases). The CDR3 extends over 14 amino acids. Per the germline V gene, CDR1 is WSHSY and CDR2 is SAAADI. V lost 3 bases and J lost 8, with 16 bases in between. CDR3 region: CASSDSLGGWGYTF. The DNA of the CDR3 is TGCGCCAGCAGTGACTCCCTAGGGGGTTGGGGCTACACCTTC.

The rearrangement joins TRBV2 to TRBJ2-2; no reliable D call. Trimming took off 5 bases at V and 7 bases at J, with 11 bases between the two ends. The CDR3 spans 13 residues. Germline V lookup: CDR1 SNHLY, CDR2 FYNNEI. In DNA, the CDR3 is TGTGCCAGCAGTCTTCGTTACATCGGGGAGCTGTTTTTT. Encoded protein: CASSLRYIGELFF.

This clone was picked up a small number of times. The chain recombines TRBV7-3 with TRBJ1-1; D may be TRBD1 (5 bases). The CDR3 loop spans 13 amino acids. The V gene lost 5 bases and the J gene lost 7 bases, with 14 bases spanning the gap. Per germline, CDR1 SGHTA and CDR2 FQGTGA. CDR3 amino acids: CASSPSWRGEAFF. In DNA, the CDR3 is TGTGCCAGCAGCCCCTCATGGAGGGGTGAAGCTTTCTTT.

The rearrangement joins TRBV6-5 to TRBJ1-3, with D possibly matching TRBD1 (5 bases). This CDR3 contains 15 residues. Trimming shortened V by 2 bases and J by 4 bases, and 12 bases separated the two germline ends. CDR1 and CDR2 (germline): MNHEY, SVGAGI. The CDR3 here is CASSYQGTPGNTIYF. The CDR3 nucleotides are TGTGCCAGCAGTTACCAGGGCACACCGGGAAACACCATATATTTT.

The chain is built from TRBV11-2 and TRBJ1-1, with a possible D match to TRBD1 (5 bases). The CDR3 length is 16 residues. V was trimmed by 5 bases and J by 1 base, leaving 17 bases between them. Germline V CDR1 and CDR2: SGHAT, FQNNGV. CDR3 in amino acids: CASSLRLGARNTEAFF. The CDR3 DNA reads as TGTGCCAGCAGCCTTAGACTTGGGGCGCGGAACACTGAAGCTTTCTTT.

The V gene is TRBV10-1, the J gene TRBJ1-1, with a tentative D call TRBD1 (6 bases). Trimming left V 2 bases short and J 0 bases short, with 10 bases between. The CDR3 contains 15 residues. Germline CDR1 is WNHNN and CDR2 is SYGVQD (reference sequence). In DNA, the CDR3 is TGCGCCAGCAGTGAGGACAGGTCGATGAACACTGAAGCTTTCTTT. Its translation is CASSEDRSMNTEAFF.

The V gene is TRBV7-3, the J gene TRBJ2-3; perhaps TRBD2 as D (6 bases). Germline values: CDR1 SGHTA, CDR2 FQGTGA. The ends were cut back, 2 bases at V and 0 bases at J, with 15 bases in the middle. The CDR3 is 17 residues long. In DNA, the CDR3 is TGTGCCAGCAGCTTAGTCCCTGCGGGAACGAGCACAGATACGCAGTATTTT. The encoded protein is CASSLVPAGTSTDTQYF. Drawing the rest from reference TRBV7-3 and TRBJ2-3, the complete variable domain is GAGVSQTPSNKVTEKGKYVELRCDPISGHTALYWYRQSLGQGPEFLIYFQGTGAADDSGLPNDRFFAVRPEGSVSTLKIQRTERGDSAVYLCASSLVPAGTSTDTQYFGPGTRLTVL.

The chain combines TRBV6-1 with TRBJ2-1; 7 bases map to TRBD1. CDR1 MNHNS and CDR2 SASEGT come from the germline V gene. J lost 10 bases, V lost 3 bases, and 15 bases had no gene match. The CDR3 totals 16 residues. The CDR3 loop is CASSDLNRGSRREQFF. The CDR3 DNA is TGTGCCAGCAGTGACCTCAACAGGGGAAGTCGCAGAGAGCAGTTCTTC.

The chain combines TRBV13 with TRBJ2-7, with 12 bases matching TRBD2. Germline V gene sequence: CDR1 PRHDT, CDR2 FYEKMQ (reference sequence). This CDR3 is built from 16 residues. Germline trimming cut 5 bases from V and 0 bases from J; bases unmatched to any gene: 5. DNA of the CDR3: TGTGCCAGCAGCACCCGGACTAGCGGGATCTCCTACGAGCAGTACTTC. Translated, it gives CASSTRTSGISYEQYF.

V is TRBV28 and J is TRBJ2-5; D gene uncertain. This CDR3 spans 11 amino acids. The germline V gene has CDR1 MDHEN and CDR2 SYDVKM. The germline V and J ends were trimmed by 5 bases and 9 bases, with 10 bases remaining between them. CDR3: CASSGTEPQYF. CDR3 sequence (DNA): TGTGCCAGCAGTGGAACGGAGCCCCAGTACTTC.

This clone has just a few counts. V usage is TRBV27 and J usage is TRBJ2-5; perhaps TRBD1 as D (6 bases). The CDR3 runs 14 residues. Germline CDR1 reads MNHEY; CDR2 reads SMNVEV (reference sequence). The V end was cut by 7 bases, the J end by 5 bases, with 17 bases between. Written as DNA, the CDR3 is TGTGCCAGCAACTTGGGTGGGGGCACCGAGACCCAGTACTTC. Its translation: CASNLGGGTETQYF.

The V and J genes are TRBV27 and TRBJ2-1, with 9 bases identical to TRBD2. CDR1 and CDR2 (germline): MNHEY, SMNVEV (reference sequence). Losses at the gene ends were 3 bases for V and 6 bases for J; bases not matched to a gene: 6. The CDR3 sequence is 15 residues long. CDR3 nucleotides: TGTGCCAGCAGTTTTTTAGCGGGAGCCGGCAATGAGCAGTTCTTC. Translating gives CASSFLAGAGNEQFF.

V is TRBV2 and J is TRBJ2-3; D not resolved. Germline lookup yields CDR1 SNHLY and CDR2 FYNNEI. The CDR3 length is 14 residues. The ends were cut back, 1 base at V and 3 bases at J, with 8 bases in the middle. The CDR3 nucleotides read TGTGCCAGCAGTGAAGGGCTAGAAACAGATACGCAGTATTTT. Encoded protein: CASSEGLETDTQYF.

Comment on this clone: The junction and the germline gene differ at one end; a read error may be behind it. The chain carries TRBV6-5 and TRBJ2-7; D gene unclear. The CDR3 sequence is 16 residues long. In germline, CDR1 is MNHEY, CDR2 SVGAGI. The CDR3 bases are TGTGCCAGCAGATACTATTCATCCGTCTCTACCTACGAGCAGTACTTC. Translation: CASRYYSSVSTYEQYF.

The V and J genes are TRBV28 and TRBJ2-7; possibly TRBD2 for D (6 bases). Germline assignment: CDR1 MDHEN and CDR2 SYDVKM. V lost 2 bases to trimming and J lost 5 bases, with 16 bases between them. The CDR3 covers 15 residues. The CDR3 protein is CASSLSSEGTHEQYF. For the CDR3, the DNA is TGTGCCAGCAGTTTAAGCTCGGAGGGTACCCACGAGCAGTACTTC.

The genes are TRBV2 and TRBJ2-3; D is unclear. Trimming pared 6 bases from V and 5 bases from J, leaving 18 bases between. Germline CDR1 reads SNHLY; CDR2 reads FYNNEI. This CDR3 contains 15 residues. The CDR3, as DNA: TGTGCCAGCAGAGCATATAACCTACGGGTAGATACGCAGTATTTT. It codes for CASRAYNLRVDTQYF.

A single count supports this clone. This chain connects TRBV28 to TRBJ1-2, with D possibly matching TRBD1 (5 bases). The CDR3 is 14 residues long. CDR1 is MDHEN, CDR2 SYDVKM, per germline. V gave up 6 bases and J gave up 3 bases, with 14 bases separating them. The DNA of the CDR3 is TGTGCCAGCAGGGTTCAAGGGGTACACTATGGCTACACCTTC. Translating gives CASRVQGVHYGYTF.

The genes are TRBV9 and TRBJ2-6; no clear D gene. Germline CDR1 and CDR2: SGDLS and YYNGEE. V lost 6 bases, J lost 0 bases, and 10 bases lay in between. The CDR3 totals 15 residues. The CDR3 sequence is CASMMSLSGANVLTF. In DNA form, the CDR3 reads TGTGCCAGCATGATGAGCCTCTCTGGGGCCAACGTCCTGACTTTC.

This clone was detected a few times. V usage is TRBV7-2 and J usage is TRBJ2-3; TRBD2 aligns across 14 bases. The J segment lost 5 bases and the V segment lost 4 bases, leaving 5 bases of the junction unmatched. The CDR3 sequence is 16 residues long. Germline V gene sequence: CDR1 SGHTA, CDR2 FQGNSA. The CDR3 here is CASSWTSGRREDTQYF. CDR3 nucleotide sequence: TGTGCCAGCAGCTGGACTAGCGGGAGGCGGGAAGATACGCAGTATTTT.

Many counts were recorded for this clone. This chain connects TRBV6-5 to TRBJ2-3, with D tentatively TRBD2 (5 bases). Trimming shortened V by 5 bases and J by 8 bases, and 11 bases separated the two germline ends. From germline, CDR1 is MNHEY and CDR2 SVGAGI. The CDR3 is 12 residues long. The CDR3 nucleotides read TGTGCCAGCAGTCCAATGGCGGGTACGCAGTATTTT. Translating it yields CASSPMAGTQYF.

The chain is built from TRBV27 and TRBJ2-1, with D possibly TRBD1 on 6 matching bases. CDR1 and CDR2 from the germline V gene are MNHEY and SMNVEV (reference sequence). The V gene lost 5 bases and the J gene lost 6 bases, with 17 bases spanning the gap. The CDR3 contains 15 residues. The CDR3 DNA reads TGTGCCAGCAGTCGACCGGGACACCCTCTCAATGAGCAGTTCTTC. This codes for CASSRPGHPLNEQFF.

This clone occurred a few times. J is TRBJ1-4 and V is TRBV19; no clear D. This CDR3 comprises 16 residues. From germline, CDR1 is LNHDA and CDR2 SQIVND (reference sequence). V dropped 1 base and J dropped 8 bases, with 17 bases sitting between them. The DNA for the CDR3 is TGTGCCAGTAGTATAGCCCACTTCGAGGGAGCGGAAAAACTGTTTTTT. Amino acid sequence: CASSIAHFEGAEKLFF.